This T cell receptor (beta chain) was sequenced in a study of control samples from healthy donors and cancer patients. Libraries were prepared by immunoSEQ multiplex PCR; TCRdb keeps only in-frame clonotypes and omits some of them. Here the sample spans some 120,000 clones, approximately 90% being singletons. There are 15 residues in the CDR3. The germline CDR1 and CDR2 sequences are KGHSH and LQKENI. V shed 2 bases and J shed 4 bases, with 14 bases lying between them. This clone was detected once. This chain joins TRBV18 and TRBJ1-2; D unclear. Material: blood. This clonotype originated in a man younger than 30 in good health. The CDR3 region is CASSPARGAGYGYTF. CDR3 nucleotide sequence: TGTGCCAGCTCACCAGCGCGGGGTGCAGGCTATGGCTACACCTTC.